Shown below are 14 T cell receptor beta chains from a single sample sequenced in a study of blood T cell repertoires in COVID-19. Profiled with immunoSEQ multiplex PCR; TCRdb holds only in-frame clones, not every one. Of about 270,000 clones listed, more than 85% are singletons. Sequenced: PBMCs or T cells enriched from blood (not recorded which). The receptor set was obtained from a man aged 35-49 years who had been exposed to COVID-19.

The CDR3 DNA sequence: TGTGCCAGCAGCTCCCAAGACTACACAGATACGCAGTATTTT. Translating it yields CASSSQDYTDTQYF. This sequence joins TRBV9 and TRBJ2-3; D is perhaps TRBD2 (5 bases). The CDR3 spans 14 residues. CDR1 is SGDLS, CDR2 YYNGEE, per germline. V gave up 4 bases and J gave up 2 bases, with 11 bases separating them. The variable domain in full, with the rest retrieved from reference TRBV9 and TRBJ2-3, is DSGVTQTPKHLITATGQRVTLRCSPRSGDLSVYWYQQSLDQGLQFLIQYYNGEERAKGNILERFSAQQFPDLHSELNLSSLELGDSALYFCASSSQDYTDTQYFGPGTRLTVL.

The chain has TRBV5-6 and TRBJ1-6, with TRBD1 matching 10 bases. Germline CDR1 SGHDT, CDR2 YYEEEE. The trim removed 4 bases at V and 8 bases at J, leaving 6 bases unmatched. This CDR3 is 15 amino acids long. The CDR3 coding sequence is TGTGCCAGCAGCGGCCGGGACAGGGGTGATTCACCCCTCCACTTT. Translation: CASSGRDRGDSPLHF.

This clone was seen only once. This chain joins TRBV19 and TRBJ1-2; the D is unclear. In germline, CDR1 is LNHDA, CDR2 SQIVND (reference sequence). This CDR3 is 13 amino acids long. V was clipped by 6 bases and J by 4 bases, with 12 bases between them. The CDR3 reads CASREKIGYGYTF. The CDR3 DNA reads TGTGCCAGTAGGGAGAAGATTGGCTATGGCTACACCTTC.

The chain joins TRBV5-1 to TRBJ2-6; 10 bases map to TRBD2. This CDR3 region has 17 residues. Trimming took 3 bases from V and 3 from J; bases not matched to a gene: 6. Germline V gives CDR1 SGHRS, CDR2 YFSETQ. DNA of the CDR3: TGCGCCAGCAGCTCCCTAGCGGGAGTTAGTGGGGCCAACGTCCTGACTTTC. Encoded protein: CASSSLAGVSGANVLTF.

V and J are TRBV28 and TRBJ1-6; D call uncertain. The CDR3 covers 15 residues. The germline V gene has CDR1 MDHEN and CDR2 SYDVKM. Deletions cut 4 bases from V and 2 bases from J, with 9 bases between. CDR3 loop: CASSYETTYNSPLHF. The CDR3 DNA sequence: TGTGCCAGCAGTTATGAGACAACCTATAATTCACCCCTCCACTTT.

The V and J genes are TRBV4-1 and TRBJ1-1, with D maybe TRBD1 (6 bases). CDR3 length equals 15 residues. Trimming removed 3 bases at V and 1 base at J, with 12 bases between. In germline, CDR1 is MGHRA, CDR2 YSYEKL. CDR3 protein: CASSHIQGSNTEAFF. For the CDR3, the DNA is TGCGCCAGCAGCCATATACAGGGTTCGAACACTGAAGCTTTCTTT.

V is TRBV18 and J is TRBJ2-2, with 10 positions matching TRBD1. Germline values: CDR1 KGHSH, CDR2 LQKENI. The length of the CDR3 is 18 residues. Trimming removed 2 bases from V and 0 bases from J; junction bases left unmatched: 6. DNA of the CDR3: TGTGCCAGCTCACCAAGGACAGGGGGGCCTGCGAACACCGGGGAGCTGTTTTTT. It is translated as CASSPRTGGPANTGELFF.

CDR3 sequence: CASSKTGGSTEAFF. The CDR3 bases are TGTGCCAGCAGCAAGACAGGGGGGTCCACTGAAGCTTTCTTT. The V gene is TRBV3-1 (or the pseudogene TRBV3-2), the J gene TRBJ1-1, with 9 positions matching TRBD1. Germline values: CDR1 LGHDT, CDR2 YNNKEL (reference sequence). The CDR3 consists of 14 residues. The junction had 5 bases not matched to a gene; V was cut back by 5 bases and J by 4 bases.

The V call is TRBV28, the J call TRBJ2-7; tentative D call: TRBD1 (5 bases). CDR1 and CDR2 from the germline V gene are MDHEN and SYDVKM. This CDR3 spans 13 amino acids. V was pared by 6 bases and J by 1 base, with 10 bases between. The CDR3 region is CASSSQGSYEQYF. The CDR3 nucleotides read TGTGCCAGCAGCTCGCAGGGATCCTACGAGCAGTACTTC.

The gene calls are TRBV21-1 and TRBJ2-3; the table's D call, TRBD2, has no DNA check behind it. TRBV21-1 is noted as a pseudogene. CDR3 length equals 18 residues. The DNA of the CDR3 is TGTGCCAGCAGCAAGAGAGTTCCAGCGGGAGTGGGCACAGATACGCAGTATTTT. Translating it yields CASSKRVPAGVGTDTQYF.

The rearrangement links TRBV15 to TRBJ1-4; TRBD1 matches at 7 bases. This CDR3 spans 15 amino acids. Germline V gives CDR1 LNHNV, CDR2 YYDKDF (reference sequence). V trimming: 0 bases; J trimming: 7 bases; junction bases outside the gene matches: 5. The DNA for the CDR3 is TGTGCCACCAGCAGAGATCAGGGGGGCGGTGAAAAACTGTTTTTT. Residues: CATSRDQGGGEKLFF.

As DNA, the CDR3 is TGTGCCAGCAGCTCTTTAGGGACAGGGGACTCCACAGATACGCAGTATTTT. Translating it yields CASSSLGTGDSTDTQYF. This sequence joins TRBV5-6 and TRBJ2-3; 10 bases fit TRBD1. This CDR3 is 17 amino acids long. V shed 3 bases and J 2 bases; nucleotides not matched to a gene: 9. Germline V lookup: CDR1 SGHDT, CDR2 YYEEEE.

Comments on this clone: At the DNA level, this CDR3 is encoded by other sequences in the same sample as well. The chain carries TRBV19 and TRBJ2-1, with D possibly matching TRBD1 (5 bases). V was shortened by 1 base and J by 2 bases, with 9 bases between the two germline ends. This CDR3 region has 15 residues. CDR1 and CDR2 from the germline V gene are LNHDA and SQIVND (reference sequence). Here the CDR3 reads CASSIGGGTYNEQFF. In DNA form, the CDR3 reads TGTGCCAGTAGTATAGGGGGCGGCACCTACAATGAGCAGTTCTTC.

The rearrangement uses TRBV5-6 and TRBJ1-2; 7 bases map to TRBD1. The CDR3 covers 15 residues. CDR1 SGHDT and CDR2 YYEEEE come from the germline V gene. V gave up 2 bases and J gave up 0 bases; unmatched junction bases: 4. CDR3 amino acids: CASSLRQGTNYGYTF. Written as DNA, the CDR3 is TGTGCCAGCAGCTTACGACAGGGAACTAACTATGGCTACACCTTC. The full variable domain, with the rest looked up from reference TRBV5-6 and TRBJ1-2, is DAGVTQSPTHLIKTRGQQVTLRCSPKSGHDTVSWYQQALGQGPQFIFQYYEEEERQRGNFPDRFSGHQFPNYSSELNVNALLLGDSALYLCASSLRQGTNYGYTFGSGTRLTVV.